This T cell receptor beta chain was recovered during a study of T cell responses to AZD1222 COVID-19 vaccine. On the study more broadly: Pooled together were second doses at about 4 or about 12 weeks. Study-level results: The study found Spike-specific TCR breadth and depth rose after two AZD1222 doses.

Germline loops: CDR1 SNHLY, CDR2 FYNNEI. This CDR3 spans 15 amino acids. V was pared by 6 bases and J by 0 bases, with 14 bases between. Profiling relied on immunoSEQ multiplex PCR, and the TCRdb table lists in-frame clones only, not all of them. The sample carries approximately 120,000 clones, about 88% recorded once. On this clone itself: What it binds is not known.

The chain recombines TRBV2 with TRBJ1-1; D not resolved. The receptor comes from an adult in good health. Sequenced here: peripheral blood, sampled on day 0 of AZD1222 vaccination. CDR3 residues: CASSPPTGMNTEAFF. The CDR3 nucleotides read TGTGCCAGCAGCCCCCCGACGGGGATGAACACTGAAGCTTTCTTT.